One and the same sample provided the 9 T cell receptor beta chains below, sequenced in a study of blood T cells in healthy people across ages. The use of a sample-barcoded 5' primer and a J-beta primer mix characterized a second PCR of roughly 6 to 11 cycles. TCRdb re-derived calls from the 5' RACE reads in MiXCR, one entry per CDR3 protein. The repertoire consists of 1.5 million to 2 million distinct CDR3 sequences, with 25% to 30% occurring once and the leading ten covering roughly 8.2%. Material for sequencing was blood. The source is a woman aged 25 to 39 in good health.

The rearrangement uses TRBV7-9 and TRBJ2-1, with D possibly TRBD1 on 5 matching bases. The V and J ends lost 1 base and 5 bases respectively, with 12 bases between them. This CDR3 comprises 15 residues. Per germline, CDR1 SEHNR and CDR2 FQNEAQ (reference sequence). CDR3 nucleotide sequence: TGTGCCAGCAGCTTAGAGGGGCCTAACCACAATGAGCAGTTCTTC. Encoded protein: CASSLEGPNHNEQFF. The whole variable domain, filled in from reference TRBV7-9 and TRBJ2-1, reads DTGVSQNPRHKITKRGQNVTFRCDPISEHNRLYWYRQTLGQGPEFLTYFQNEAQLEKSRLLSDRFSAERPKGSFSTLEIQRTEQGDSAMYLCASSLEGPNHNEQFFGPGTRLTVL.

This clonotype has a handful of counts. The CDR3 DNA is TGTGCCTGGACTTTGGGAGGGAGTAGGAGGAATGAGCAGTTCTTC. The encoded protein is CAWTLGGSRRNEQFF. The rearrangement links TRBV30 to TRBJ2-1, with 7 bases matching TRBD2. The CDR3 sequence is 15 residues long. Germline V gene sequence: CDR1 GTSNPN, CDR2 SVGIG (reference sequence). Unmatched junction bases numbered 13, after V lost 4 bases and J lost 7 bases.

In this sample, this clonotype turned up a few times. V gene TRBV18 combines with J gene TRBJ2-1; the D gene is possibly TRBD1 (5 bases). Per germline, CDR1 KGHSH and CDR2 LQKENI. The CDR3 is 13 residues long. V was shortened by 2 bases and J by 5 bases, with 7 bases between the two germline ends. CDR3 loop: CASSPARDNEQFF. CDR3 coding DNA: TGTGCCAGCTCACCAGCCAGGGACAATGAGCAGTTCTTC. Drawing the rest from reference TRBV18 and TRBJ2-1, the complete variable domain is NAGVMQNPRHLVRRRGQEARLRCSPMKGHSHVYWYRQLPEEGLKFMVYLQKENIIDESGMPKERFSAEFPKEGPSILRIQQVVRGDSAAYFCASSPARDNEQFFGPGTRLTVL.

This clonotype was detected ten times or more. This chain links TRBV28 with TRBJ2-6, with a tentative D call TRBD1 (6 bases). Germline CDR1 reads MDHEN; CDR2 reads SYDVKM. Trimming cost V 4 bases and J 0 bases, with 19 bases left between them. The CDR3 spans 19 residues. The CDR3 here is CASSSPRGQSHSGANVLTF. CDR3 in DNA: TGTGCCAGCAGTTCACCCCGAGGACAGTCCCACTCTGGGGCCAACGTCCTGACTTTC.

This clonotype was found many times. The chain carries TRBV9 and TRBJ2-7, with D tentatively TRBD1 (6 bases). CDR1 and CDR2 (germline): SGDLS, YYNGEE. This CDR3 region has 16 residues. The V gene lost 3 bases and the J gene lost 6 bases, with 22 bases spanning the gap. In nucleotides, the CDR3 is TGTGCCAGCAGCGGGAGTACCGGGACATTTTCGGGCGAGCAGTACTTC. Protein product: CASSGSTGTFSGEQYF.

The sample holds a few counts of this clonotype. CDR3 region: CASSQDRDRTDTQYF. The CDR3 DNA sequence: TGTGCCAGCAGCCAAGACCGGGACCGCACAGATACGCAGTATTTT. The chain couples TRBV3-1 to TRBJ2-3; D tentatively fits TRBD1 or TRBD2 (5 bases each). The CDR3 sequence is 15 residues long. V was pared by 0 bases and J by 1 base, with 8 bases between. Per germline, CDR1 LGHDT and CDR2 YNNKEL (reference sequence).

CDR3 protein: CASSVGGDLGAIYEQYF. CDR3 sequence (DNA): TGTGCCAGCAGCGTGGGGGGTGATTTAGGCGCAATTTACGAGCAGTACTTC. This chain links TRBV9 with TRBJ2-7, with D possibly matching TRBD2 (6 bases). Per the germline V gene, CDR1 is SGDLS and CDR2 is YYNGEE. The CDR3 contains 17 residues. Trimming cost V 2 bases and J 4 bases, with 22 bases left between them.

This clonotype came up a few times. V and J are TRBV24-1 and TRBJ2-3, with TRBD1 as a possible D gene (5 bases). V was trimmed by 4 bases and J by 3 bases, leaving 13 bases between them. Germline V CDR1 and CDR2: KGHDR, SFDVKD. CDR3 size: 15 residues. The DNA of the CDR3 is TGTGCCACCAGTGACAGGGATAGAGCGACAGATACGCAGTATTTT. It translates to CATSDRDRATDTQYF.

This chain connects TRBV6-2 or TRBV6-3 to TRBJ1-2; TRBD1 might be the D (6 bases). The CDR3 has 12 amino acids. The germline CDR1 and CDR2 sequences are MNHEY and SVGEGT. The V gene lost 6 bases and the J gene lost 4 bases, with 9 bases spanning the gap. This chain's CDR3 is CASRRDIYGYTF. In DNA form, the CDR3 reads TGTGCCAGCAGGAGGGACATCTATGGCTACACCTTC.